This TCR beta chain was obtained from a study of a mutant IDH1 vaccine in newly diagnosed glioma (dated by TCRdb to 2020 to 2022). For the wider study: Vaccination started 4-6 weeks after radiotherapy alone, or was given together with temozolomide cycles in the groups whose treatment included chemotherapy. Of the roughly 31 treated patients, roughly 60% were male and approximately 40% were female, and the mean age was roughly 40 years. Prior to enrollment, standard therapy consisting of radiotherapy alone, temozolomide alone, or radiochemotherapy with temozolomide had been administered to patients, with the combination being received by most patients. The week-35 safety follow-up was designated visit V12, and the week-47 end of study was designated visit V13. Six visits were used for peripheral blood collection: V03 (baseline), V05, V07, V10, V12 and V13. For exploratory analyses, 25 to 30 treated patients had longitudinal TCRB deep sequencing done wherever samples were available.

This specimen's time point label, interpreted: week 35, safety follow-up. Each vaccine dose, consisting of 300 ug of a 20-mer mutant IDH1 peptide in Montanide, was administered subcutaneously with topical imiquimod. Across visits V03 through V10, patients got a total of eight vaccinations, given in weeks 1, 3, 5, 7, 11, 15, 19 and 23. Newly diagnosed WHO grade 3 or 4 IDH1-mutant astrocytomas showing loss of nuclear ATRX were present in the donors. The samples were drawn from NOA16, a multicentre, single-arm, open-label phase I trial in Germany that tested a mutant IDH1 peptide vaccine in humans for the first time. The DNeasy Blood and Tissue Kit was used to extract genomic DNA from EDTA blood for TCRB sequencing. Library method: the immunoSEQ multiplex PCR assay. Rearranged TCR beta chain sequences were amplified using the hsTCRB Kit according to the manufacturer's protocol. Sequencing of TCRB libraries was carried out on an Illumina MiSeq. As for the authors' bioinformatics: Demultiplexing, trimming and gene mapping were performed with the kit vendor's proprietary platform. Held by TCRdb, this immuneACCESS table contains in-frame sequences only and omits some clones. Under half of the omission traces to an unresolved V gene where checked; the cause of the rest is unknown. V and J calls and clone size are those listed in that table; D and trimming were worked out from the DNA. In all, the sample holds tens of thousands of clones, and approximately 80% of those were seen once. The top ten constitute roughly 4.5% of the sample.

Overall results and qualifications from the work: Immune responses induced by the vaccine were seen in around 94% of patients across multiple MHC alleles. Pseudoprogression seemed to be unrelated to changes in the top peripheral T cell clonotypes found by TCRB sequencing. Availability determined which PBMC samples were chosen for TCRB deep sequencing. The authors noted that analyses of patient blood samples could not be reproduced because of sample limitations.

In regard to this clone: The target of this receptor is not known. Base qualities are missing; no much larger clone stands one base away.

Source: PBMCs, taken from a glioma patient whose treatment included an IDH1 peptide vaccine. This sequence originates from a man aged 25-45 years with glioma.

The CDR3 here reads CASSLVGRQGEDTEAFF. The DNA sequence is as follows: TGCGCCAGCAGCTTGGTAGGGCGGCAGGGGGAGGACACTGAAGCTTTCTTT. The receptor chain draws on TRBV5-1 and TRBJ1-1; 7 bases in between match TRBD1. The germline V gene supplies CDR1 SGHRS and CDR2 YFSETQ. V is pruned by 0 bases and J by 3 bases, leaving 11 bases of the junction without a gene match. Spanning cysteine to phenylalanine, the CDR3 consists of 17 amino acids. The CDR3 DNA has 51 bases and is translated from base 1.